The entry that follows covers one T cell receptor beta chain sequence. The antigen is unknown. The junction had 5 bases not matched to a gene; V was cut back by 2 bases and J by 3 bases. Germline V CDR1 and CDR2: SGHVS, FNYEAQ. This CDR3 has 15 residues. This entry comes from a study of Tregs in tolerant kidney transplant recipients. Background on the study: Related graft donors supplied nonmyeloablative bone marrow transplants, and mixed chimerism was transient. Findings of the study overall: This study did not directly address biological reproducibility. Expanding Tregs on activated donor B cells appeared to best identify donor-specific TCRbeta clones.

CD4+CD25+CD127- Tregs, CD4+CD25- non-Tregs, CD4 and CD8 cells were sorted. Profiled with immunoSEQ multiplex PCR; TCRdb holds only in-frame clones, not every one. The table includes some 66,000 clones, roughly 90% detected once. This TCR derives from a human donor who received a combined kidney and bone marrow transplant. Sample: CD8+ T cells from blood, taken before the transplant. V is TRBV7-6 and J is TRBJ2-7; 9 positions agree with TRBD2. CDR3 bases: TGTGCCAGCAGCTTACCGGCGGGGGGGAACTACGAGCAGTACTTC. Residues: CASSLPAGGNYEQYF.